The sequence of this T cell receptor beta chain was determined in a study of post-analysis software for immune sequencing data. Background on the study: Recorded disease courses covered relapsing-remitting, secondary progressive and progressive-relapsing multiple sclerosis. Some patients had no subtype annotation. Study-wide points: TRBV segments more frequent in patients than in controls numbered roughly 5 and included TRBV5-6, TRBV5-1 and TRBV20-1. Compared against controls, patients with multiple sclerosis displayed significantly lower normalized Chao1 diversity.

Comments on this clonotype: Its antigen is unknown. A junction boundary mismatches the germline segment, possibly from a read error.

The CDR3 is made up of 12 amino acids. The TCR beta cDNA libraries contained unique molecular identifiers. The source material, roughly 0.9 to 10 million T cells, gave rise to roughly 0.5 million cDNA molecules. Each CDR3 protein gets one entry after TCRdb re-called the PCR reads with MiXCR. The table has roughly 800,000 distinct CDR3 sequences, about 45% seen once. This clonotype was sampled from a girl aged 5 to 17 with multiple sclerosis. The sequenced material came from blood. V usage is TRBV12-3 or TRBV12-4 and J usage is TRBJ2-4; D not resolved. With the DNA end fitting TRBJ2-7 better, the J assignment may be wrong. As DNA, the CDR3 is TGTGCCCGCAGTTTTGTGAGGAGCGAGCAGTACTTC. This encodes CARSFVRSEQYF.